This TCR beta chain was sequenced in a study of T cell responses to AZD1222 COVID-19 vaccine. Across the study: Both about-4-week and about-12-week second-dose recipients were combined. Findings and limits, study-wide: Dominant CD4 TCR responses targeted spike regions 160-218 and 743-854. It was only 6 or 7 AZD1222 recipients who were seropositive at baseline.

The CDR3 loop spans 14 amino acids. V was shortened by 4 bases and J by 0 bases, with 10 bases between the two germline ends. CDR1 SGHRS and CDR2 YFSETQ come from the germline V gene. Using immunoSEQ multiplex PCR, the repertoire was profiled, and TCRdb retains in-frame clones only, with some absent. The sample carries some 170,000 clones, around nine tenths recorded once. Worth noting for this clone: Its antigen is currently unknown.

The rearrangement links TRBV5-1 to TRBJ1-1; unclear D gene. The specimen was peripheral blood, collected on day 0 of AZD1222 vaccination. The source of this sequence is an adult in good health. CDR3 sequence reads: CASSPTELNTEAFF. In nucleotides, the CDR3 is TGCGCCAGCAGCCCTACCGAATTGAACACTGAAGCTTTCTTT. Combining the CDR3 with reference TRBV5-1 and TRBJ1-1 gives the whole variable domain KAGVTQTPRYLIKTRGQQVTLSCSPISGHRSVSWYQQTPGQGLQFLFEYFSETQRNKGNFPGRFSGRQFSNSRSEMNVSTLELGDSALYLCASSPTELNTEAFFGQGTRLTVV.